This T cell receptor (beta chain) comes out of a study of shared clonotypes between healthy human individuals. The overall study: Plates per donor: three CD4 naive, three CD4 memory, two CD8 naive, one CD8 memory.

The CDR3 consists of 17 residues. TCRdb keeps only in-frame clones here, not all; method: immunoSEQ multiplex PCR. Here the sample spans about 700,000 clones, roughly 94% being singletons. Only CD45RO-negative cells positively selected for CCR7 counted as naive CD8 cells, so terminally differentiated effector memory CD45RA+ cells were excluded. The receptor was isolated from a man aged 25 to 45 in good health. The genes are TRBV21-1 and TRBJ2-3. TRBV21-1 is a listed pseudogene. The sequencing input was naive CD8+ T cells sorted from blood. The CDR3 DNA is TGTGCCAGCAGCAAAGAAAGGGGAGTTGGGCCCACAGATACGCAGTATTTT. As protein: CASSKERGVGPTDTQYF.